The T cell receptor beta chain under discussion was sequenced for a study of T cell responses to AZD1222 COVID-19 vaccine. The CDR3 runs 14 residues. Trimming cost V 2 bases and J 3 bases, with 10 bases left between them. Germline assignment: CDR1 MNHNY and CDR2 SVGAGI (reference sequence). Using immunoSEQ multiplex PCR, the repertoire was profiled, and TCRdb retains in-frame clones only, with some absent. The table records around 150,000 clones, roughly 90% of them present only once. The V and J genes are TRBV6-6 and TRBJ1-2; possible D gene TRBD1, 6 bases. The sequence was obtained from an adult in good health. This material consisted of peripheral blood, taken on day 0 of AZD1222 vaccination. As DNA, the CDR3 is TGTGCCAGCAGTTACGGGGCAGGGGACTATGGCTACACCTTC. This translates into CASSYGAGDYGYTF.